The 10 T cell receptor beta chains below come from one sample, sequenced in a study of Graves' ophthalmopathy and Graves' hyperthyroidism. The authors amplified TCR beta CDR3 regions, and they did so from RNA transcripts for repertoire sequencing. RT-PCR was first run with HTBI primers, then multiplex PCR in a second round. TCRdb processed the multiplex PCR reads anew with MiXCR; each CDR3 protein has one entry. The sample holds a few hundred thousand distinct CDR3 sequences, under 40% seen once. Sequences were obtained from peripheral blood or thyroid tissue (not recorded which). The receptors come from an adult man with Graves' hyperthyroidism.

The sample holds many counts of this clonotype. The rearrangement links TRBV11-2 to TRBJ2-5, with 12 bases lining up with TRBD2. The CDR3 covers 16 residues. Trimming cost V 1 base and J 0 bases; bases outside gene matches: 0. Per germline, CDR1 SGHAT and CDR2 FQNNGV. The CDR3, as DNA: TGTGCCAGCAGCTTAGGGACTAGCGGGAACCAAGAGACCCAGTACTTC. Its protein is CASSLGTSGNQETQYF.

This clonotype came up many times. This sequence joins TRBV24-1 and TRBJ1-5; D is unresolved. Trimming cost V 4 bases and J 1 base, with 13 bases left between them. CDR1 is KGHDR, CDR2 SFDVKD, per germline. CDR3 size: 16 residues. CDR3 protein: CATSEGLAGSNQPQHF. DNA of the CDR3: TGTGCCACCAGTGAAGGGCTAGCGGGAAGCAATCAGCCCCAGCATTTT.

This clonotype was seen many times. CDR3 residues: CASSRDTSYGYTF. The CDR3 region has the DNA TGTGCCAGCAGCCGAGACACGAGCTATGGCTACACCTTC. The V gene is TRBV2, the J gene TRBJ1-2; D unclear. The germline V gene has CDR1 SNHLY and CDR2 FYNNEI. The CDR3 extends over 13 amino acids. V was trimmed by 6 bases and J by 4 bases, leaving 12 bases between them.

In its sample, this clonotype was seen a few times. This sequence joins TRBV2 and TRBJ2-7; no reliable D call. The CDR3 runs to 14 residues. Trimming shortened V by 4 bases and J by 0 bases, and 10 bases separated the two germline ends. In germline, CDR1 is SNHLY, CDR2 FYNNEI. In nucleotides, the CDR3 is TGTGCCAGCAGTGGGTTGAGAAGCTCCTACGAGCAGTACTTC. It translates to CASSGLRSSYEQYF.

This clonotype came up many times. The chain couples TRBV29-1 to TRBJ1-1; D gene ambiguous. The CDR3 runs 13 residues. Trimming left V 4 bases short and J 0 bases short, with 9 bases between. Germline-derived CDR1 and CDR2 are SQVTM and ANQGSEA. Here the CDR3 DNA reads TGCAGCGTTGCCAGGACCTTGAACACTGAAGCTTTCTTT. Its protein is CSVARTLNTEAFF. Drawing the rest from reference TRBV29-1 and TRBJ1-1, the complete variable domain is SAVISQKPSRDICQRGTSLTIQCQVDSQVTMMFWYRQQPGQSLTLIATANQGSEATYESGFVIDKFPISRPNLTFSTLTVSNMSPEDSSIYLCSVARTLNTEAFFGQGTRLTVV.

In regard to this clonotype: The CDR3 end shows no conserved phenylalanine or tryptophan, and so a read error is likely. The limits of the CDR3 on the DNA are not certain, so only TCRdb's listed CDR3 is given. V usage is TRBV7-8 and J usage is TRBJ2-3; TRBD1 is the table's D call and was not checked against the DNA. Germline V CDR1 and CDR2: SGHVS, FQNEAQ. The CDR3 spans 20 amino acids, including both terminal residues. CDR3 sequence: CASSLAVRELFLKKHRYAVV.

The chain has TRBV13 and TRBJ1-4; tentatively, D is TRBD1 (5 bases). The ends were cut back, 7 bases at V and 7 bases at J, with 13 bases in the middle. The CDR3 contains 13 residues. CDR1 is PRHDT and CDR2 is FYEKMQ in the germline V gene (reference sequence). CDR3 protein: CASNSGTGEKLFF. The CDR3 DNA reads TGTGCCAGCAATTCCGGGACGGGTGAAAAACTGTTTTTT.

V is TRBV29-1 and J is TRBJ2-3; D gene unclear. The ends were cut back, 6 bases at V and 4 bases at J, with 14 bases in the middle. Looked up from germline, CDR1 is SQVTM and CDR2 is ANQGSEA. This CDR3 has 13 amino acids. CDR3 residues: CSVPGSRADTQYF. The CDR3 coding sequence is TGCAGCGTCCCTGGATCTCGGGCAGATACGCAGTATTTT.

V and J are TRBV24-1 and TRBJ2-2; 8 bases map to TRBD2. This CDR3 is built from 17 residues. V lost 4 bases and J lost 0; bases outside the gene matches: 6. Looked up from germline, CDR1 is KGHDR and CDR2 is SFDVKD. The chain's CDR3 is CATSDPTSASNTGELFF. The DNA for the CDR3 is TGTGCCACCAGTGACCCGACTAGCGCGTCGAACACCGGGGAGCTGTTTTTT.

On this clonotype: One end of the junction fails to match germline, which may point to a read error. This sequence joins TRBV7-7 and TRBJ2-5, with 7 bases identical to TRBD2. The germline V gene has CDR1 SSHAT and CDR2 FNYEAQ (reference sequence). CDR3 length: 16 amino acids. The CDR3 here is CASSLKDSGYQETQYF. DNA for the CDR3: TGTGCTAGCAGCCTCAAGGATAGCGGGTATCAAGAGACCCAGTACTTC.